Included here is one T cell receptor (beta chain) sequence, with context. Its antigen is currently unknown. From the reads, TCRdb called clonotypes with MiXCR, one entry per CDR3 protein. In the table there are roughly 700,000 distinct CDR3 sequences, roughly a third of which are singletons. This sample stems from a study of T cell repertoires in cytomegalovirus infection. Study at large: Used in the study were CMV epitopes, some recently identified and HLA-C-restricted, others well-studied and HLA-B-restricted. Public signatures in TCR beta pointed to CMV infection and matching HLA type. Study-level findings and limits: Of the TCR beta families, the public ones yielded a cumulative frequency that identified carriers of CMV plus the relevant HLA. What dominated the ex vivo response were HLA-C-restricted CMV-specific TCR beta clonotypes.

CDR3 length: 16 amino acids. The V and J ends lost 1 base and 0 bases respectively, with 15 bases between them. The germline CDR1 and CDR2 sequences are DFQATT and SNEGSKA (reference sequence). Sequences were derived from cultured PBMCs, sampled from culture after CMV antigen stimulation. V and J are TRBV20-1 and TRBJ1-1, with D perhaps TRBD1 (5 bases). This receptor was obtained from a human donor in good health (CMV status not recorded). Some clones in this sample may be carry-over from other donors' samples. For the CDR3, the DNA is TGCAGTGCTAGAGTCGGGGGTGACAAAATGAACACTGAAGCTTTCTTT. It specifies CSARVGGDKMNTEAFF.